This T cell receptor (beta chain) was observed in a study of shared clonotypes between healthy human individuals. Findings and caveats of the study: Against clonotypes common to all four donors, non-shared ones had lower generation probabilities. Rarefaction demonstrated incomplete sorted-subset sequencing despite large depth.

For every subset, genomic DNA was evenly distributed across several immunoSEQ plates. Sequencing used immunoSEQ multiplex PCR; TCRdb keeps in-frame clones, though not all of them. Found here are roughly 2,500,000 clones, over 85% of them singletons; the top ten hold 0.36%. As to this clone: Its antigen is unidentified.

The sequence came from a man between 18 and 35 years old in good health. Some clones in this sample may be carry-over from other donors' samples. The sequenced sample was naive CD4+ T cells from PBMCs. The subset here: CD45RA+ positively selected.

The DNA for the CDR3 is TGCAGCACTGACAGGGTCAGCTCCTACAATGAGCAGTTCTTC. It is translated as CSTDRVSSYNEQFF. The chain recombines TRBV29-1 with TRBJ2-1, with TRBD1 matching 7 bases. V gave up 8 bases and J gave up 0 bases; unmatched junction bases: 7. Germline V gives CDR1 SQVTM, CDR2 ANQGSEA. This CDR3 comprises 14 residues.